This TCR beta chain derives from a study of blood T cell repertoires in COVID-19. Looking at the study overall: Sites in the United States, Italy and Spain provided acute and convalescent COVID-19 samples.

The germline gives CDR1 MNHEY, CDR2 SVGAGI. V shed 6 bases and J 1 base; nucleotides not matched to a gene: 7. CDR3 length: 15 residues. As processed by the authors: Quantification of nucleated cells was approximated via reference gene primer amplification. Some clones are missing from TCRdb's copy, which holds only in-frame ones; the method was immunoSEQ multiplex PCR. V, J and clone size reflect that table, while D and trimming were determined from the DNA. The table records approximately 300,000 clones, around 90% of them present only once. The chain carries TRBV6-5 and TRBJ2-3, with TRBD2 matching over 7 bases. The receptor was isolated from a woman aged 25 to 45 with COVID-19, enrolled during active disease. The specimen sequenced was peripheral blood. DNA of the CDR3: TGTGCCAGCAGCCTGACCACTAGCGGCACAGATACGCAGTATTTT. Translating it yields CASSLTTSGTDTQYF.